The table lists the clone carrying this T cell receptor beta chain with a few counts. Expressed TCRB transcripts got sequenced, as all isolated RNA was reverse transcribed. Produced via immunoSEQ multiplex PCR; TCRdb's table is partial and in-frame only. The sample yields fewer than 900,000 clones, roughly a sixth seen once. This record belongs to a study of beta chain features in type 1 diabetes. Trimming cost V 7 bases and J 6 bases; bases outside gene matches: 6. CDR3 size: 14 residues. Germline V gene lookup returns CDR1 SEHNR and CDR2 FQNEAQ (reference sequence). The chain employs TRBV7-9 and TRBJ2-2, with 9 bases matching TRBD1. This TCR was sampled from a woman under 30 in good health. Sequenced material: naive CD4+ T cells from blood. The CDR3 is CASTRQGDPGELFF. CDR3 nucleotide sequence: TGTGCCAGCACCCGACAGGGGGACCCCGGGGAGCTGTTTTTT.